A single sample gave rise to the 11 T cell receptor beta chains below, sequenced in a study of OX40 agonist ivuxolimab in advanced cancers. The library came from the immunoSEQ multiplex PCR assay. TCRdb holds this immuneACCESS table with in-frame rearrangements only. Some clones are missing; in checked studies, unresolved V genes explain under half, and the rest has no known cause. Recorded for this sample are 15,000 to 20,000 clones; approximately 78% of them occurred a single time. Around 28% of the sample lies in the top ten. Material: CD4+ or CD8+ T cells sorted from blood, obtained in a trial of the OX40 agonist ivuxolimab. The receptors come from an adult with an advanced solid tumor such as melanoma, head and neck, liver or kidney cancer.

This clone was observed once. V is TRBV6-5 and J is TRBJ2-7; D possibly corresponds to TRBD1 (6 bases). The CDR3 runs 12 residues. The V end lost 8 bases, the J end lost 4 bases, and 12 bases lay between the germline ends. Germline V CDR1 and CDR2: MNHEY, SVGAGI. The CDR3 DNA sequence: TGTGCCAGCCGGGACACCACGTACGAGCAGTACTTC. It codes for CASRDTTYEQYF.

The V and J genes are TRBV28 and TRBJ2-1; 7 bases map to TRBD2. Trimming cost V 4 bases and J 4 bases; bases outside gene matches: 1. The CDR3 is 13 amino acids. Per the germline V gene, CDR1 is MDHEN and CDR2 is SYDVKM. CDR3 DNA sequence: TGTGCCAGCAGTTCTAGCGGTTACAATGAGCAGTTCTTC. Translating it yields CASSSSGYNEQFF.

The rearrangement uses TRBV6-5 and TRBJ2-7; D gene uncertain. Germline CDR1 and CDR2: MNHEY and SVGAGI. This CDR3 comprises 11 residues. V shed 6 bases and J shed 3 bases, with 6 bases lying between them. The CDR3 DNA reads TGTGCCAGCAGGAGCTACTACGAGCAGTACTTC. It yields the protein CASRSYYEQYF.

The DNA for the CDR3 is TGTGCCAGCAGCTCCCACACAGAGAGCTCCTACAATGAGCAGTTCTTC. Translation: CASSSHTESSYNEQFF. V gene TRBV7-9 combines with J gene TRBJ2-1; no definite D call. The CDR3 totals 16 residues. Trimming shortened V by 4 bases and J by 0 bases, and 13 bases separated the two germline ends. Germline CDR1 is SEHNR and CDR2 is FQNEAQ (reference sequence).

The chain has TRBV6-5 and TRBJ1-1, with D perhaps TRBD1 (5 bases). V was cut by 6 bases and J by 0 bases, with 11 bases left in between. This CDR3 is 14 amino acids long. Germline V gene data show CDR1 as MNHEY and CDR2 as SVGAGI. The CDR3 DNA follows: TGTGCCAGCAGCCCATGGACAATGAACACTGAAGCTTTCTTT. Encoded protein: CASSPWTMNTEAFF.

The V gene is TRBV6-5, the J gene TRBJ1-3; maybe TRBD1 (6 bases). The CDR3 consists of 13 residues. The ends were cut back, 9 bases at V and 4 bases at J, with 13 bases in the middle. Germline CDR1 MNHEY, CDR2 SVGAGI. The CDR3 DNA reads TGTGCCAGTTGCCAGGGGCCCGGAAACACCATATATTTT. This sequence encodes CASCQGPGNTIYF.

V usage is TRBV27 and J usage is TRBJ1-1; 7 bases are shared with TRBD1. There are 14 residues in the CDR3. Germline V lookup: CDR1 MNHEY, CDR2 SMNVEV (reference sequence). V was pared by 8 bases and J by 1 base, with 7 bases of the junction left unmatched. The CDR3 sequence is CASRATGWNTEAFF. Here the CDR3 DNA reads TGTGCCAGCCGAGCGACAGGGTGGAACACTGAAGCTTTCTTT.

The chain couples TRBV5-4 to TRBJ2-6; D is undetermined. The V gene's germline CDR1 is SGHNT and CDR2 YYREEE (reference sequence). The CDR3 loop spans 17 amino acids. The V end was cut by 7 bases, the J end by 5 bases, with 22 bases between. The CDR3 sequence is CASGLVTRQSRANVLTF. The DNA for the CDR3 is TGTGCCAGCGGTCTTGTTACCAGACAAAGTCGGGCCAACGTCCTGACTTTC. Drawing the rest from reference TRBV5-4 and TRBJ2-6, the complete variable domain is ETGVTQSPTHLIKTRGQQVTLRCSSQSGHNTVSWYQQALGQGPQFIFQYYREEENGRGNFPPRFSGLQFPNYSSELNVNALELDDSALYLCASGLVTRQSRANVLTFGAGSRLTVL.

CDR3 nucleotides: TGTGCCAGCAGTCCCCTAGTTGGCACAGATACGCAGTATTTT. Its protein is CASSPLVGTDTQYF. The chain combines TRBV6-5 with TRBJ2-3; D is unresolved. CDR3 length: 14 amino acids. Germline loops: CDR1 MNHEY, CDR2 SVGAGI. Trimming removed 5 bases from V and 1 base from J, with 10 bases in between.

J is TRBJ1-5 and V is TRBV19; 9 nucleotides match TRBD1. V lost 6 bases, J lost 1 base, and 4 bases stayed unmatched. The CDR3 runs to 15 residues. CDR1 LNHDA and CDR2 SQIVND come from the germline V gene (reference sequence). DNA for the CDR3: TGTGCCAGTAGAACCGGGACAGGGAGCAATCAGCCCCAGCATTTT. The encoded protein is CASRTGTGSNQPQHF.

This clone was observed a single time. V is TRBV6-1 and J is TRBJ2-1, with TRBD2 as a possible D gene (7 bases). Germline CDR1 MNHNS, CDR2 SASEGT. The CDR3 contains 15 residues. The CDR3 protein is CDWASGQGSYNEQFF. The CDR3 DNA reads as TGTGACTGGGCTAGCGGCCAGGGGTCCTACAATGAGCAGTTCTTC.